Below, 23 T cell receptor beta chains from the same sample are listed, as sequenced in a study of blood T cell repertoires in COVID-19. The repertoire was sequenced with immunoSEQ multiplex PCR; TCRdb's copy has only in-frame clones and lacks some. The table lists around 140,000 clones, roughly 79% of them singletons. Sequenced sample: PBMCs or T cells enriched from blood (not recorded which). Receptors originate from a woman between 45 and 65 years old who had recovered from COVID-19.

CDR3 loop: CASSPRVGGRLSYEQYF. As DNA, the CDR3 is TGTGCCAGCTCACCTAGGGTAGGCGGGAGACTCTCCTACGAGCAGTACTTC. This sequence joins TRBV18 and TRBJ2-7; TRBD2 aligns across 7 bases. Per the germline V gene, CDR1 is KGHSH and CDR2 is LQKENI. With 3 bases clipped from V and 0 bases from J, the junction kept 11 bases outside the gene matches. The CDR3 consists of 17 residues.

The chain is built from TRBV3-1 (or the pseudogene TRBV3-2) and TRBJ1-2; 7 bases are a match to TRBD1. V shed 1 base and J 4 bases; nucleotides not matched to a gene: 9. Germline-derived CDR1 and CDR2 are LGHDT and YNNKEL (reference sequence). The CDR3 covers 16 residues. CDR3 amino acids: CASSQGDRAIGYGYTF. CDR3 DNA sequence: TGTGCCAGCAGCCAAGGAGACAGGGCTATAGGCTATGGCTACACCTTC.

The chain joins TRBV10-3 to TRBJ2-1; 8 nucleotides agree with TRBD2. CDR1 and CDR2 from the germline V gene are ENHRY and SYGVKD. CDR3 length equals 15 residues. The V and J ends lost 7 bases and 5 bases, in that order; junction bases with no gene match: 10. CDR3 bases: TGTGCCATCATGTTAGACGCGGGGGGTAACAATGAGCAGTTCTTC. It specifies CAIMLDAGGNNEQFF.

The chain is built from TRBV28 and TRBJ2-1; the D is unclear. Germline V lookup: CDR1 MDHEN, CDR2 SYDVKM. The length of the CDR3 is 16 residues. Trimming removed 4 bases at V and 3 bases at J, with 16 bases between. The CDR3 coding sequence is TGTGCCAGCAGTTCCACGATCGCCAGTAACTACAATGAGCAGTTCTTC. Translated, it gives CASSSTIASNYNEQFF.

The chain recombines TRBV30 with TRBJ2-3; 8 nucleotides line up with TRBD2. The V gene end was trimmed by 2 bases and the J gene end by 4 bases; junction bases not matched to a gene: 8. Germline CDR1 reads GTSNPN; CDR2 reads SVGIG (reference sequence). The CDR3 is 15 residues long. The DNA of the CDR3 is TGTGCCTGGAGTCAGTTCACGGGGGGGCCAGATACGCAGTATTTT. Translated, it gives CAWSQFTGGPDTQYF.

J is TRBJ1-2 and V is TRBV6-6; weak D call: TRBD1 (6 bases). Germline assignment: CDR1 MNHNY and CDR2 SVGAGI (reference sequence). CDR3 size: 14 residues. Trimming shortened V by 4 bases and J by 5 bases, and 14 bases separated the two germline ends. The CDR3 bases are TGTGCCAGCAGTTTAGCGGGCAGGGGTTATGGCTACACCTTC. As protein: CASSLAGRGYGYTF.

CDR3 bases: TGTGCCAGCAGTGATGTCAGTCAGGGGCACCCCTACGAGCAGTACTTC. Translated, it gives CASSDVSQGHPYEQYF. The chain employs TRBV2 and TRBJ2-7; D might be TRBD1 (6 bases). This CDR3 comprises 16 residues. V was trimmed by 3 bases and J by 2 bases, leaving 17 bases between them. From germline, CDR1 is SNHLY and CDR2 FYNNEI.

The chain couples TRBV27 to TRBJ1-5; D is perhaps TRBD1 (5 bases). V was trimmed by 2 bases and J by 4 bases, leaving 12 bases between them. Germline CDR1 MNHEY, CDR2 SMNVEV (reference sequence). CDR3 size: 15 residues. The CDR3 protein is CASSLAGRLNQPQHF. Here the CDR3 DNA reads TGTGCCAGCAGTTTAGCAGGGAGGTTGAATCAGCCCCAGCATTTT.

This chain links TRBV4-1 with TRBJ1-6, with a tentative D call TRBD1 (5 bases). The V gene's germline CDR1 is MGHRA and CDR2 YSYEKL. The CDR3 runs 14 residues. V was cut by 4 bases and J by 6 bases, with 10 bases left in between. The CDR3 protein is CASSLDRLNSPLHF. DNA of the CDR3: TGCGCCAGCAGCCTCGACAGACTTAATTCACCCCTCCACTTT.

J is TRBJ1-3 and V is TRBV14; D gene unclear. The germline V gene encodes CDR1 SGHDN and CDR2 FVKESK. This CDR3 is 15 amino acids long. Trimming took 4 bases from V and 0 from J, leaving 10 bases between them. The CDR3 DNA reads as TGTGCCAGCAGCCCCCACCAGGCCTCTGGAAACACCATATATTTT. Amino acid sequence: CASSPHQASGNTIYF. Full variable domain (outside the CDR3, taken from reference TRBV14 and TRBJ1-3): EAGVTQFPSHSVIEKGQTVTLRCDPISGHDNLYWYRRVMGKEIKFLLHFVKESKQDESGMPNNRFLAERTGGTYSTLKVQPAELEDSGVYFCASSPHQASGNTIYFGEGSWLTVV.

The CDR3 region is CASSIGRGLAGAAYEQYF. CDR3 nucleotide sequence: TGTGCCAGTAGTATAGGCAGGGGACTAGCGGGGGCCGCTTACGAGCAGTACTTC. The chain combines TRBV19 with TRBJ2-7, with 14 bases fitting TRBD2. Germline CDR1 LNHDA, CDR2 SQIVND (reference sequence). Trimming at V came to 1 base and at J to 4 bases, leaving 9 bases not matched to a gene. This CDR3 spans 18 amino acids.

The chain joins TRBV28 to TRBJ2-2; 10 bases match TRBD2. The J segment lost 8 bases and the V segment lost 3 bases, leaving 6 bases of the junction unmatched. The CDR3 totals 15 residues. Germline V gene data show CDR1 as MDHEN and CDR2 as SYDVKM. CDR3 residues: CASSFQREGRGELFF. CDR3 coding DNA: TGTGCCAGCAGTTTTCAGCGGGAGGGTCGGGGGGAGCTGTTTTTT.

V is TRBV5-1 and J is TRBJ1-2; possible D gene TRBD1, 6 bases. CDR3 length: 17 residues. Germline CDR1 reads SGHRS; CDR2 reads YFSETQ. Between the trimmed V and J ends, which lost 0 bases and 0 bases, there was a span of 15 bases. The CDR3: CASSLGMGTYTNYGYTF. The CDR3 DNA reads TGCGCCAGCAGCTTGGGGATGGGGACATATACTAACTATGGCTACACCTTC.

The sample holds many counts of this clone. This rearrangement joins TRBV6-2 or TRBV6-3 to TRBJ1-1, with 10 bases aligning to TRBD1. V was clipped by 2 bases and J by 3 bases; unmatched bases: 3. Germline V gene lookup returns CDR1 MNHEY and CDR2 SVGEGT. The CDR3 has 15 residues. For the CDR3, the DNA is TGTGCCAGCAGTTACCGGGACAGGGGACACACTGAAGCTTTCTTT. Encoded protein: CASSYRDRGHTEAFF.

The rearrangement joins TRBV30 to TRBJ1-2; perhaps TRBD1 as D (6 bases). Trimming took off 0 bases at V and 7 bases at J, with 9 bases between the two ends. The CDR3 has 12 residues. CDR1 is GTSNPN and CDR2 is SVGIG in the germline V gene (reference sequence). The CDR3, as DNA: TGTGCCTGGAGTGTCGGGACATCTGGCTACACCTTC. Protein sequence: CAWSVGTSGYTF.

This chain joins TRBV2 and TRBJ2-1, with a weak D call TRBD1 (6 bases). Germline V gene data show CDR1 as SNHLY and CDR2 as FYNNEI. The CDR3 has 12 amino acids. Between the trimmed V and J ends, which lost 5 bases and 9 bases, there was a span of 11 bases. The CDR3, as DNA: TGTGCCAGCAGTACCCAGGGGACTGAGCAGTTCTTC. It yields the protein CASSTQGTEQFF.

This chain connects TRBV5-4 to TRBJ2-7, with 7 nucleotides matching TRBD1. The CDR3 sequence is 19 residues long. Unmatched junction bases numbered 19, after V lost 3 bases and J lost 1 base. The V gene's germline CDR1 is SGHNT and CDR2 YYREEE (reference sequence). The CDR3 DNA reads TGTGCCAGCAGCTCCCCCCTATTGGACACCAGGGGGTTTTCCTACGAGCAGTACTTC. It is translated as CASSSPLLDTRGFSYEQYF.

In its sample, this clone was seen once. The chain is built from TRBV5-1 and TRBJ2-7; 8 nucleotides align to TRBD2. Germline V CDR1 and CDR2: SGHRS, YFSETQ. This CDR3 comprises 15 residues. Unmatched junction bases numbered 4, after V lost 0 bases and J lost 2 bases. CDR3 bases: TGCGCCAGCAGCTTGGAAGGCGGGAGGCCCTACGAGCAGTACTTC. Its translation: CASSLEGGRPYEQYF.

This clone has only one observation. This sequence joins TRBV27 and TRBJ1-6; 9 nucleotides align to TRBD1. The germline V gene encodes CDR1 MNHEY and CDR2 SMNVEV (reference sequence). The CDR3 runs 17 residues. V shed 5 bases, J shed 2 bases, and the junction held 7 bases outside the gene matches. DNA of the CDR3: TGTGCCAGCAGTACAACCGGGACAGGGACCTATAATTCACCCCTCCACTTT. Translated: CASSTTGTGTYNSPLHF.

This clone was seen once. The chain employs TRBV7-3 and TRBJ1-2, with a tentative D call TRBD1 (6 bases). Trimming removed 5 bases at V and 7 bases at J, with 14 bases between. Germline V gene data show CDR1 as SGHTA and CDR2 as FQGTGA. The CDR3 loop spans 13 amino acids. CDR3 amino acids: CASSPSVGAGYTF. For the CDR3, the DNA is TGTGCCAGCAGCCCCTCAGTGGGGGCTGGCTACACCTTC.

V and J are TRBV2 and TRBJ2-7; D possibly corresponds to TRBD1 (6 bases). V was shortened by 8 bases and J by 6 bases, with 14 bases between the two germline ends. Germline V CDR1 and CDR2: SNHLY, FYNNEI. The length of the CDR3 is 12 residues. The CDR3 protein is CASHRVSFEQYF. CDR3 coding DNA: TGTGCCAGCCACAGGGTATCGTTCGAGCAGTACTTC.

The chain has TRBV7-3 and TRBJ1-3; 7 bases line up with TRBD1. This CDR3 spans 16 amino acids. CDR1 and CDR2 (germline): SGHTA, FQGTGA. The V segment lost 5 bases and the J segment 0 bases; nucleotides outside the gene matches: 7. CDR3 DNA sequence: TGTGCCAGCAGCCCTCAAGGGACAGACTCTGGAAACACCATATATTTT. Translated, it gives CASSPQGTDSGNTIYF.

This clone was seen a handful of times. This chain uses TRBV3-1 (or the pseudogene TRBV3-2) with TRBJ1-6, with D tentatively TRBD1 (6 bases). The germline V gene has CDR1 LGHDT and CDR2 YNNKEL (reference sequence). V was cut by 4 bases and J by 15 bases, with 10 bases left in between. The CDR3 contains 11 residues. Here the CDR3 reads CASSLTGHLHF. The CDR3 DNA sequence: TGTGCCAGCAGCCTGACAGGTCACCTCCACTTT.